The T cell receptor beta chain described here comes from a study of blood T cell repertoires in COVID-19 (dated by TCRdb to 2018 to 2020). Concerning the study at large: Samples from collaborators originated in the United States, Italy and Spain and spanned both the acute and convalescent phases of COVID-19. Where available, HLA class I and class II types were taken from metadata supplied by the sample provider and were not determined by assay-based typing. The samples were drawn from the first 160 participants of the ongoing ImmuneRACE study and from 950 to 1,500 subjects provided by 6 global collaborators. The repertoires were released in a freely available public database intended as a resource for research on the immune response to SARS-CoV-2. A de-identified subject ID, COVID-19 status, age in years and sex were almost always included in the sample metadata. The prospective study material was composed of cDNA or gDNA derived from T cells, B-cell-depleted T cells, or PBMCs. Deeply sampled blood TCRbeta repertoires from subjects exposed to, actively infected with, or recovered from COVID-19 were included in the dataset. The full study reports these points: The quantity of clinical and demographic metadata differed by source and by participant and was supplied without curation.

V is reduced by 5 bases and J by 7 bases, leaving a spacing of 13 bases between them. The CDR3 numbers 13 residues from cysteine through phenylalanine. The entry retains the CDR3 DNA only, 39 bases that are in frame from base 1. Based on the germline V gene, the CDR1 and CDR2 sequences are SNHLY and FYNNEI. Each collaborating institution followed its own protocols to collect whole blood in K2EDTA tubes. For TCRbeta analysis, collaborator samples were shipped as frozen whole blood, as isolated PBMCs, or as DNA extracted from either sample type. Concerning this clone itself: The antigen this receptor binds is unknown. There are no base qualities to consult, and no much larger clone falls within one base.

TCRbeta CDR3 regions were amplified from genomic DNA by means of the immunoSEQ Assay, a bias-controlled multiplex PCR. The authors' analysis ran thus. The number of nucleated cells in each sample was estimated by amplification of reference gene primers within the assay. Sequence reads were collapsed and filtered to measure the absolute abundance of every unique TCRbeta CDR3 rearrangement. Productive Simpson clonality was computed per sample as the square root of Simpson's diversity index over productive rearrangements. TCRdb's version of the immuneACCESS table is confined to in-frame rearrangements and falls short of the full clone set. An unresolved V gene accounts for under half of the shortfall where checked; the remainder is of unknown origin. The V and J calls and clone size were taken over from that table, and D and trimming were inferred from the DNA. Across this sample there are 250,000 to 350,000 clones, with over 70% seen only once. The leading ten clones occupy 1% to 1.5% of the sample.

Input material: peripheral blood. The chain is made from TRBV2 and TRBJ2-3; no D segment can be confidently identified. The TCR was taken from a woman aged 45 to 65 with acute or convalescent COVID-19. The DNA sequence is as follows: TGTGCCAGCAGTACCTATCCGCCCCATACGCAGTATTTT. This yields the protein CASSTYPPHTQYF.